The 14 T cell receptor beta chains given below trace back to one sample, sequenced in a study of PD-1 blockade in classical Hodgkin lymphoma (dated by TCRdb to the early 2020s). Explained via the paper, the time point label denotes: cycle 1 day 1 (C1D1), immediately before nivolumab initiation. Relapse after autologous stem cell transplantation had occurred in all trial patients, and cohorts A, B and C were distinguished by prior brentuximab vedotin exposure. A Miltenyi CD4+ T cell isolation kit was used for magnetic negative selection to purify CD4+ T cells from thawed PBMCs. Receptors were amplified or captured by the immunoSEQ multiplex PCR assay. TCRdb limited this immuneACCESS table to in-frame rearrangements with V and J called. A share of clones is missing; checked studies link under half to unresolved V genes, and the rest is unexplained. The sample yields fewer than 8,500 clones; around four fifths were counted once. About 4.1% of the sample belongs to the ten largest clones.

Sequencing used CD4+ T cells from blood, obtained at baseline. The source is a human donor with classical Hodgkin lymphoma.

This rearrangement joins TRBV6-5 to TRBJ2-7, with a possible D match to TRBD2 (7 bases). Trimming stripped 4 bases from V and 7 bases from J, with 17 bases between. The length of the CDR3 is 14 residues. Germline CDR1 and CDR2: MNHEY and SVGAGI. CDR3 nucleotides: TGTGCCAGCAGTTCCCCCAACGGGGGGCGGGAGCAGTACTTC. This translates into CASSSPNGGREQYF.

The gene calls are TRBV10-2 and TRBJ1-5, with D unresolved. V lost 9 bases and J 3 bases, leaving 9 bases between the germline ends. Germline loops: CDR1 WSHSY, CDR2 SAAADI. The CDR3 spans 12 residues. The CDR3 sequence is CASSGNNQPQHF. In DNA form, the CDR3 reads TGCGCCAGTTCGGGAAACAATCAGCCCCAGCATTTT.

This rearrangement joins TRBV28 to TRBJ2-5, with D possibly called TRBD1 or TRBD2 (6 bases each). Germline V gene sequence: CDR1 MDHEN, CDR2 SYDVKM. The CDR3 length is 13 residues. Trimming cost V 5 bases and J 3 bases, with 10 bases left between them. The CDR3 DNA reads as TGTGCCAGCAGTGTGGGGGGCGAAGAGACCCAGTACTTC. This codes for CASSVGGEETQYF.

CDR3 region: CASNRYTAYGYTF. As DNA, the CDR3 is TGTGCCAGCAACCGATACACCGCCTATGGCTACACCTTC. The chain links TRBV2 to TRBJ1-2, with D uncertain. Per germline, CDR1 SNHLY and CDR2 FYNNEI. Trimming pared 7 bases from V and 4 bases from J, leaving 13 bases between. The CDR3 runs 13 residues.

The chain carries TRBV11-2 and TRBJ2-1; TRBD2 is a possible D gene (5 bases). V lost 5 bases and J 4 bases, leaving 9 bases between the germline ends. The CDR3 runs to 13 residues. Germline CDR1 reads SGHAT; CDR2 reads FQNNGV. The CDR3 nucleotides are TGTGCCAGCAGCGTCGGCGGGTACAATGAGCAGTTCTTC. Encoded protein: CASSVGGYNEQFF. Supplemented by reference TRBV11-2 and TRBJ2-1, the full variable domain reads EAGVAQSPRYKIIEKRQSVAFWCNPISGHATLYWYQQILGQGPKLLIQFQNNGVVDDSQLPKDRFSAERLKGVDSTLKIQPAKLEDSAVYLCASSVGGYNEQFFGPGTRLTVL.

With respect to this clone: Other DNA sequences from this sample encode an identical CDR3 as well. CDR3 in DNA: TGTGCCAGCAGCTCACTAACCCTCGACAGCGGGTTGTATGAAAAACTGTTTTTT. Residues: CASSSLTLDSGLYEKLFF. V and J are TRBV11-2 and TRBJ1-4, with a possible D match to TRBD1 (5 bases). This CDR3 spans 18 amino acids. CDR1 and CDR2 from the germline V gene are SGHAT and FQNNGV. V lost 4 bases and J lost 6, with 24 bases in between.

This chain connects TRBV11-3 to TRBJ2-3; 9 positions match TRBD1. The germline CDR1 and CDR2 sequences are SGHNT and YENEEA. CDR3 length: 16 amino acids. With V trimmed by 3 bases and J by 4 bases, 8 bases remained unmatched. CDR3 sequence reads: CASSLGQGIFADTQYF. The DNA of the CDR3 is TGTGCCAGCAGCTTGGGACAGGGAATTTTCGCAGATACGCAGTATTTT. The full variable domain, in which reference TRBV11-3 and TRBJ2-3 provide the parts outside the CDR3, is EAGVVQSPRYKIIEKKQPVAFWCNPISGHNTLYWYLQNLGQGPELLIRYENEEAVDDSQLPKDRFSAERLKGVDSTLKIQPAELGDSAVYLCASSLGQGIFADTQYFGPGTRLTVL.

The CDR3 DNA reads TGTGCCAGCAGCTTAGGGGTGGGGAATCAGCCCCAGCATTTT. Translated, it gives CASSLGVGNQPQHF. J is TRBJ1-5 and V is TRBV11-1; D ambiguous. In germline, CDR1 is SGHAT, CDR2 FQDESV (reference sequence). The CDR3 has 14 residues. V was trimmed by 1 base and J by 4 bases, leaving 8 bases between them.

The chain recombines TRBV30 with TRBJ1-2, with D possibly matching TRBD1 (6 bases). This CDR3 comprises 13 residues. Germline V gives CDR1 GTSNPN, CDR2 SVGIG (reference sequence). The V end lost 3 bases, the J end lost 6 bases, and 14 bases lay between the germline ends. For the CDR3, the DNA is TGTGCCTGGAGGGACAGTTTTTTTGATGGCTACACCTTC. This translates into CAWRDSFFDGYTF.

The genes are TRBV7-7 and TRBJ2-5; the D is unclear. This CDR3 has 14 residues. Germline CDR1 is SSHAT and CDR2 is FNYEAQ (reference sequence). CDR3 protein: CASSLAHSKETQYF. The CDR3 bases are TGTGCTAGCTCCTTGGCTCACAGCAAAGAGACCCAGTACTTC.

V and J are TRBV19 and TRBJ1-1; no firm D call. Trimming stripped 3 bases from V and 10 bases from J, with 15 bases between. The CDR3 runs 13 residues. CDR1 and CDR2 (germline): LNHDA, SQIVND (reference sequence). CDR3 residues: CASSITGGWTAFF. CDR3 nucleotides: TGTGCCAGTAGTATCACTGGAGGGTGGACAGCTTTCTTT.

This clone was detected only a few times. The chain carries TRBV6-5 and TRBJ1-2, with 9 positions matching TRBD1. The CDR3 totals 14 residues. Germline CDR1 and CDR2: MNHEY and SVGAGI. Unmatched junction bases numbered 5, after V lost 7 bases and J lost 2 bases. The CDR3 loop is CASKTGGSNYGYTF. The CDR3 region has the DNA TGTGCCAGCAAGACAGGGGGTTCGAACTATGGCTACACCTTC.

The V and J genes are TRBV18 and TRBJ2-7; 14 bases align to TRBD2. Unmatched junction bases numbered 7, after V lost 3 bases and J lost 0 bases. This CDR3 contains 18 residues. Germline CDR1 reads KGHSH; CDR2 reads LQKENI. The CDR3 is CASSPGLAGDLASYEQYF. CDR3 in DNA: TGTGCCAGCTCACCGGGACTAGCGGGAGACCTAGCCTCCTACGAGCAGTACTTC.

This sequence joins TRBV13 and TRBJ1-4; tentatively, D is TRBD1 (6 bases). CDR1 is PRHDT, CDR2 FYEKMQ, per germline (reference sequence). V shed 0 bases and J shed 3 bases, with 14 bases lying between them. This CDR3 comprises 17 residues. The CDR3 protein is CASSLGRWGAANEKLFF. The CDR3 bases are TGTGCCAGCAGCTTAGGCCGGTGGGGGGCGGCTAATGAAAAACTGTTTTTT.